Listed below are T cell receptor beta chains from one sample, sequenced in a study of OX40 agonist ivuxolimab in advanced cancers. Libraries were prepared by immunoSEQ multiplex PCR; TCRdb keeps only in-frame clonotypes and omits some of them. The sample includes over 75,000 clones, approximately 94% of them seen just once. The specimen was CD4+ or CD8+ T cells sorted from blood, collected in a trial of the OX40 agonist ivuxolimab. These receptors were taken from an adult with an advanced solid tumor such as melanoma, head and neck, liver or kidney cancer. CDR3s include the opening cysteine and the closing phenylalanine or tryptophan. The D gene is left open where the match is weak. Clone size, where shown, is once, few, many, or a class for clones that have expanded.

>.|.|TRBV5-8|TRBJ1-2
CASSLLGDGYTF
TGTGCCAGCAGCTTGTTAGGTGATGGCTACACCTTC
>.|once|TRBV6-5|TRBJ1-1
CASSYGAGVMNTEAFF
TGTGCCAGCAGTTACGGGGCCGGGGTGATGAACACTGAAGCTTTCTTT
>TRBD1|.|TRBV4-1|TRBJ1-5
CASSLQQGSQPQHF
TGCGCCAGCAGCCTTCAACAGGGGAGTCAGCCCCAGCATTTT
>.|.|TRBV5-1|TRBJ2-7
CASSFRQGEVSEQYF
TGCGCCAGCAGCTTTCGGCAGGGGGAGGTATCTGAGCAGTACTTC
>.|.|TRBV14|TRBJ1-2
CASSQQPNYGYTF
TGTGCCAGCAGCCAACAACCTAACTATGGCTACACCTTC
>.|once|TRBV28|TRBJ2-1
CASSFQRSEQFF
TGTGCCAGCAGTTTCCAGCGAAGTGAGCAGTTCTTC
>TRBD1|.|TRBV7-2|TRBJ2-1
CATRDRNHNEQFF
TGTGCCACCCGGGACAGGAATCACAATGAGCAGTTCTTC
>.|.|TRBV11-3|TRBJ2-1
CASSPETSDEQFF
TGTGCCAGCAGCCCCGAGACAAGTGATGAGCAGTTCTTC
>.|.|TRBV25-1|TRBJ1-5
CASRGPNQPQHF
TGTGCCAGCAGGGGGCCTAATCAGCCCCAGCATTTT
>.|.|TRBV18|TRBJ2-5
CASSPERGQETQYF
TGTGCCAGCTCACCTGAGAGAGGTCAAGAGACCCAGTACTTC
>.|.|TRBV14|TRBJ1-1
CASSRGGGSGTEAFF
TGTGCCAGCAGCCGCGGTGGGGGGTCGGGCACTGAAGCTTTCTTT
>.|once|TRBV7-2|TRBJ2-1
CATSGNEQFF
TGTGCCACCTCTGGGAATGAGCAGTTCTTC
>.|.|TRBV5-5|TRBJ1-3
CASSTGPGSGNTIYF
TGTGCCAGCAGTACTGGCCCCGGCTCTGGAAACACCATATATTTT
>.|.|TRBV6-5|TRBJ1-6
CASSYGVTLHF
TGTGCCAGCAGTTACGGGGTCACCCTCCACTTT
>TRBD1|.|TRBV6-5|TRBJ1-5
CASSSSDRREHF
TGTGCCAGCAGTTCCTCGGACAGGCGGGAGCATTTT
>.|.|TRBV30|TRBJ2-7
CAWGYYEQYF
TGTGCCTGGGGCTACTACGAGCAGTACTTC
>.|once|TRBV5-5|TRBJ1-1
CASSSADGNTEAFF
TGTGCCAGCAGCTCAGCGGACGGGAACACTGAAGCTTTCTTT
>.|.|TRBV9|TRBJ2-7
CASSVASGATYEQYF
TGTGCCAGCAGCGTAGCGTCGGGGGCCACCTACGAGCAGTACTTC
>TRBD1|.|TRBV14|TRBJ1-1
CASSRMTGRLTEAFF
TGTGCCAGCAGCCGTATGACAGGGAGGCTCACTGAAGCTTTCTTT
>.|.|TRBV5-6|TRBJ2-1
CASSLAGAGGNEQFF
TGTGCCAGCAGCTTGGCGGGGGCTGGGGGCAATGAGCAGTTCTTC
>.|.|TRBV5-8|TRBJ1-1
CASSFRTDNTEAFF
TGTGCCAGCAGCTTCCGGACTGATAACACTGAAGCTTTCTTT
>TRBD1|.|TRBV27|TRBJ2-7
CASSPRGTGVAGRIYEQYF
TGTGCCAGCAGTCCCCGCGGGACAGGGGTCGCCGGTCGCATCTACGAGCAGTACTTC
>TRBD2|.|TRBV28|TRBJ2-5
CASSASGGAVETQYF
TGTGCCAGCTCGGCTAGCGGGGGAGCGGTAGAGACCCAGTACTTC
>.|.|TRBV14|TRBJ1-5
CASSQRGDQPQHF
TGTGCCAGCAGCCAACGGGGGGATCAGCCCCAGCATTTT
>TRBD1|.|TRBV4-1|TRBJ1-4
CASSQESWGQGPATNEKLFF
TGCGCCAGCAGCCAAGAAAGTTGGGGACAGGGGCCTGCAACTAATGAAAAACTGTTTTTT
>.|.|TRBV2|TRBJ2-1
CASSGAGEVTYNEQFF
TGTGCCAGCAGTGGTGCAGGAGAAGTAACCTACAATGAGCAGTTCTTC
>.|.|TRBV5-6|TRBJ1-5
CASSLGGFSNQPQHF
TGTGCCAGCAGCTTGGGGGGCTTTAGCAATCAGCCCCAGCATTTT
>TRBD2|.|TRBV13|TRBJ2-1
CASSFTSEKGLNEQFF
TGTGCCAGCAGCTTTACTAGCGAAAAAGGGCTTAATGAGCAGTTCTTC
>.|once|TRBV4-1|TRBJ1-4
CASSQGAAPSNEKLFF
TGCGCCAGCAGCCAAGGGGCAGCCCCTTCTAATGAAAAACTGTTTTTT
>TRBD1|.|TRBV27|TRBJ2-7
CASSLTGTGNYEQYF
TGTGCCAGCAGTTTGACCGGGACAGGGAACTACGAGCAGTACTTC
>TRBD1|.|TRBV7-6|TRBJ2-7
CASSFDRGPSYEQYF
TGTGCCAGCAGCTTTGACAGGGGTCCCTCCTACGAGCAGTACTTC
>.|.|TRBV2|TRBJ2-2
CASSANPRGANTGELFF
TGTGCCAGCAGCGCGAACCCCAGAGGCGCGAACACCGGGGAGCTGTTTTTT
>.|few|TRBV19|TRBJ2-7
CASSISLESYEQYF
TGTGCCAGTAGTATATCGCTGGAGTCCTACGAGCAGTACTTC
>TRBD2|.|TRBV19|TRBJ2-1
CASSLPGLGIYNEQFF
TGTGCCAGTAGTCTGCCGGGACTAGGGATTTACAATGAGCAGTTCTTC
>.|.|TRBV6-6|TRBJ2-7
CASMVGYEQYF
TGTGCCAGCATGGTGGGGTACGAGCAGTACTTC
>.|.|TRBV28|TRBJ1-2
CASSDPRTKSVDGYTF
TGTGCCAGCAGTGACCCACGCACCAAATCGGTGGATGGCTACACCTTC
>.|.|TRBV5-1|TRBJ2-1
CASSLSRGDSYNEQFF
TGCGCCAGCAGCCTAAGTCGGGGAGACTCCTACAATGAGCAGTTCTTC
>.|.|TRBV2|TRBJ2-7
CASTDSLYEQYF
TGTGCCAGCACCGACAGTTTATACGAGCAGTACTTC
>.|once|TRBV2|TRBJ2-3
CASSEAPDLPSTDTQYF
TGTGCCAGCAGTGAAGCGCCAGACCTCCCAAGCACAGATACGCAGTATTTT
>.|once|TRBV23-1|TRBJ2-7
CASSQFSGNRTYEQYF
TGCGCCAGCAGTCAATTTAGTGGGAACAGGACCTACGAGCAGTACTTC
>.|.|TRBV6-1|TRBJ2-2
CASSEAHRDTGELFF
TGTGCCAGCAGTGAAGCGCACCGGGACACCGGGGAGCTGTTTTTT